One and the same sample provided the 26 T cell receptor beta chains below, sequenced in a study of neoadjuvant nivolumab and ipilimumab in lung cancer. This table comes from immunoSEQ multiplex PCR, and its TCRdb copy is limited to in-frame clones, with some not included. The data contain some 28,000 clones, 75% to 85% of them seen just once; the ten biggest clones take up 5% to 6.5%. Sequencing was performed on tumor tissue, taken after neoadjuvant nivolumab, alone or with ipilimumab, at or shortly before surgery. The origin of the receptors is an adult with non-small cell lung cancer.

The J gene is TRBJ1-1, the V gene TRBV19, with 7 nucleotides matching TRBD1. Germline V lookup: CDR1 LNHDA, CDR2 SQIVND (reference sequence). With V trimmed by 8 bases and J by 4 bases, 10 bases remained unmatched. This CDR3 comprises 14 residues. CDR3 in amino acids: CASHTGEGGTEAFF. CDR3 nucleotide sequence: TGTGCCAGTCACACAGGGGAAGGAGGCACTGAAGCTTTCTTT.

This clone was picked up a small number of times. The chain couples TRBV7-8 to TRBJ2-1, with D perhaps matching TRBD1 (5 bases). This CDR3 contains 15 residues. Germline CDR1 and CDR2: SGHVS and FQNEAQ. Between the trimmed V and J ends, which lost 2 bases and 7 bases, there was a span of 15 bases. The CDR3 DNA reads TGTGCCAGCAGCTTACAGGGTAACTACGGGAATGAGCAGTTCTTC. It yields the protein CASSLQGNYGNEQFF.

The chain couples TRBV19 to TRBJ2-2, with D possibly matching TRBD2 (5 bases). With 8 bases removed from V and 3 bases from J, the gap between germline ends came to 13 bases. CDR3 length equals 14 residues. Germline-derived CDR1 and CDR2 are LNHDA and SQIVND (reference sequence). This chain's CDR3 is CASLDRGHTGELFF. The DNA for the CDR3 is TGTGCCAGTCTGGATCGGGGTCACACCGGGGAGCTGTTTTTT. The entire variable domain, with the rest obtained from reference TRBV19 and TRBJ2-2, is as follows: DGGITQSPKYLFRKEGQNVTLSCEQNLNHDAMYWYRQDPGQGLRLIYYSQIVNDFQKGDIAEGYSVSREKKESFPLTVTSAQKNPTAFYLCASLDRGHTGELFFGEGSRLTVL.

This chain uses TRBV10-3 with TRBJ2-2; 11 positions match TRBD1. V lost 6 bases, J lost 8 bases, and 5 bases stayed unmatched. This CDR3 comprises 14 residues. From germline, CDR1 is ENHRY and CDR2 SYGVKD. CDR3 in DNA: TGTGCCATCAGGGGGACAGGGGGAGCGGGGGAGCTGTTTTTT. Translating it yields CAIRGTGGAGELFF.

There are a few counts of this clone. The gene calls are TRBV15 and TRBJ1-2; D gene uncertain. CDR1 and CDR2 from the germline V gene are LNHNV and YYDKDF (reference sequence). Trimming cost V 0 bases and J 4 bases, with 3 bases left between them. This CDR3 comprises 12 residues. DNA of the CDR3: TGTGCCACCAGCAGAGATGTCTATGGCTACACCTTC. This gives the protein CATSRDVYGYTF.

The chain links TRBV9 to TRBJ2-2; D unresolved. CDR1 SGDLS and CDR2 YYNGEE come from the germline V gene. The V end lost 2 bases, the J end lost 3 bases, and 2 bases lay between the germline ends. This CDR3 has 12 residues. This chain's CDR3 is CASSVDTGELFF. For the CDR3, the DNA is TGTGCCAGCAGCGTGGACACCGGGGAGCTGTTTTTT.

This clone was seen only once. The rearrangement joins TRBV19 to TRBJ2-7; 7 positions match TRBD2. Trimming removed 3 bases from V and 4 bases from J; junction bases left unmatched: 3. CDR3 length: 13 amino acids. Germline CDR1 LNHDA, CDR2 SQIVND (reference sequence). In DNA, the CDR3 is TGTGCCAGTAGTATCGGGACTAATTACGAGCAGTACTTC. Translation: CASSIGTNYEQYF.

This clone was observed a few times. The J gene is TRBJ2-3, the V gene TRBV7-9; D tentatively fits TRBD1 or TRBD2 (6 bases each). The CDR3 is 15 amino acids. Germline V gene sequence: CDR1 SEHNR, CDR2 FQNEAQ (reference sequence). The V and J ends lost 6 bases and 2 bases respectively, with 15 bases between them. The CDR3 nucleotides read TGTGCCAGCAGGGGACCCTGGGGGGCCACAGATACGCAGTATTTT. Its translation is CASRGPWGATDTQYF.

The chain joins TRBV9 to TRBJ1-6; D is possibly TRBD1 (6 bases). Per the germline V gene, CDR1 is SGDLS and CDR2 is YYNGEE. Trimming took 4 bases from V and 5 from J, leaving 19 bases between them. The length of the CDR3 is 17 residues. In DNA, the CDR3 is TGTGCCAGCAGCAGCGGGGAGGGGGTTGTAAATAATTCACCCCTCCACTTT. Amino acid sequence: CASSSGEGVVNNSPLHF.

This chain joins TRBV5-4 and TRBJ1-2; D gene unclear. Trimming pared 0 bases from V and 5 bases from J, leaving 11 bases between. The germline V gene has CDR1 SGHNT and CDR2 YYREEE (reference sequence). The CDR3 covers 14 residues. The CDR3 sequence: CASSLALIAYGYTF. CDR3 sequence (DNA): TGTGCCAGCAGCTTGGCGTTAATTGCTTATGGCTACACCTTC. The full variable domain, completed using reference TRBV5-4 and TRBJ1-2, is ETGVTQSPTHLIKTRGQQVTLRCSSQSGHNTVSWYQQALGQGPQFIFQYYREEENGRGNFPPRFSGLQFPNYSSELNVNALELDDSALYLCASSLALIAYGYTFGSGTRLTVV.

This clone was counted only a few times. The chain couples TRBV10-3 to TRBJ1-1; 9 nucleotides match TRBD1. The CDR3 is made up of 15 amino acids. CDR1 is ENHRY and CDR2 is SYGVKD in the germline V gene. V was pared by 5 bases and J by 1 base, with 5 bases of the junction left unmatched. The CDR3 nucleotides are TGTGCCATCAGTCCAAAACAGGGGGCGAACACTGAAGCTTTCTTT. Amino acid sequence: CAISPKQGANTEAFF.

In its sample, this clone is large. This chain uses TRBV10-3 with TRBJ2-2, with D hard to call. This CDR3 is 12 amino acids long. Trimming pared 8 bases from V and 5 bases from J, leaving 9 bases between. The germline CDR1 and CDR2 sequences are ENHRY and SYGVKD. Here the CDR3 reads CAILPETGELFF. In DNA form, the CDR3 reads TGTGCCATCCTCCCTGAGACCGGGGAGCTGTTTTTT.

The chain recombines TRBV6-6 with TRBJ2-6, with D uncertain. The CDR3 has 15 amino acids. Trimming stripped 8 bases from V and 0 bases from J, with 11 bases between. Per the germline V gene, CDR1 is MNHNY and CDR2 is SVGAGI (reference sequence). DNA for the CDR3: TGTGCCAGCCTGCCCTCCGACTCTGGGGCCAACGTCCTGACTTTC. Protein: CASLPSDSGANVLTF.

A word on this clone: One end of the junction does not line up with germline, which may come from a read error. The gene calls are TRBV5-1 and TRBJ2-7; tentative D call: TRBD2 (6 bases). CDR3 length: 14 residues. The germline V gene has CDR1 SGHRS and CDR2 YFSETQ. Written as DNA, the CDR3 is TGTGCCAGCAGCCCGCGGGACGGTCTCTACGAGCAGTACTTC. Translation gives CASSPRDGLYEQYF.

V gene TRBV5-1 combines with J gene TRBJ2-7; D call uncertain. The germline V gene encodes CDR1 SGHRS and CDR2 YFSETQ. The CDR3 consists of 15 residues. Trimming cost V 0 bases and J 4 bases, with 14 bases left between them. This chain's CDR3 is CASSLGPTLTYEQYF. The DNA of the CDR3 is TGCGCCAGCAGCTTGGGACCGACTTTAACTTACGAGCAGTACTTC.

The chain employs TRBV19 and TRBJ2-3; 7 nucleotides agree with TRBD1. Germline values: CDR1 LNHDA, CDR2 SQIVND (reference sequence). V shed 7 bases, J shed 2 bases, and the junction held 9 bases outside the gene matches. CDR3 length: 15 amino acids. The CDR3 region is CASMGRTGFTDTQYF. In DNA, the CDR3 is TGTGCCAGTATGGGGCGGACAGGCTTCACAGATACGCAGTATTTT.

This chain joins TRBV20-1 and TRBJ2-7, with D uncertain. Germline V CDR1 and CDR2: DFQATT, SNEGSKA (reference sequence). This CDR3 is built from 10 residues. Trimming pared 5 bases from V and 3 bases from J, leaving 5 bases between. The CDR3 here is CSAYYYEQYF. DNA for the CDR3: TGCAGTGCTTATTACTACGAGCAGTACTTC.

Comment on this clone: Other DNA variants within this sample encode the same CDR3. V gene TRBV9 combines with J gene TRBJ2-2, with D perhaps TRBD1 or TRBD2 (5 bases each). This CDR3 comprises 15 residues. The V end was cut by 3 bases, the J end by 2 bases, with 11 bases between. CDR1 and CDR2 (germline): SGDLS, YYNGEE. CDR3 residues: CASSETTGNTGELFF. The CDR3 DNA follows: TGTGCCAGCAGCGAGACTACAGGAAACACCGGGGAGCTGTTTTTT.

The CDR3 loop is CASSSQLGSGGTDTQYF. CDR3 nucleotide sequence: TGTGCCAGCAGCTCCCAGCTCGGGTCGGGCGGCACAGATACGCAGTATTTT. The chain employs TRBV7-2 and TRBJ2-3, with unresolved D. Germline V gene data show CDR1 as SGHTA and CDR2 as FQGNSA. The CDR3 has 17 amino acids. Trimming took 4 bases from V and 1 from J, leaving 18 bases between them.

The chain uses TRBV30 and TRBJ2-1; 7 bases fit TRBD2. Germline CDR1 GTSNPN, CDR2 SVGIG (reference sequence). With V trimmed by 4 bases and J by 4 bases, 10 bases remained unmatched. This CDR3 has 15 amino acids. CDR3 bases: TGTGCCTGGAACCCTATGAGCGGGGTTTACAATGAGCAGTTCTTC. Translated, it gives CAWNPMSGVYNEQFF.

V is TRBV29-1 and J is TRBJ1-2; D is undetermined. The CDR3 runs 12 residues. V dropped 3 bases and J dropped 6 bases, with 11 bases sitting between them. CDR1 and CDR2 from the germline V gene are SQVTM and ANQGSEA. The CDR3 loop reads CSVEGSNDGYTF. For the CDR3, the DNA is TGCAGCGTTGAGGGCAGTAATGATGGCTACACCTTC.

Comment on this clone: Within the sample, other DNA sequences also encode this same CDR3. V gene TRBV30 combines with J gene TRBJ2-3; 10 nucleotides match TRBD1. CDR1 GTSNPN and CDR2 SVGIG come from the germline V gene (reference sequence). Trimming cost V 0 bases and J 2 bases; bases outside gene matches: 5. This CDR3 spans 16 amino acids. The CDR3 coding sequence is TGTGCCTGGAGTGTAGTTGGGACAGGGGCCACAGATACGCAGTATTTT. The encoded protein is CAWSVVGTGATDTQYF. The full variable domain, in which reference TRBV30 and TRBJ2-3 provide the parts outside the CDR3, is SQTIHQWPATLVQPVGSPLSLECTVEGTSNPNLYWYRQAAGRGLQLLFYSVGIGQISSEVPQNLSASRPQDRQFILSSKKLLLSDSGFYLCAWSVVGTGATDTQYFGPGTRLTVL.

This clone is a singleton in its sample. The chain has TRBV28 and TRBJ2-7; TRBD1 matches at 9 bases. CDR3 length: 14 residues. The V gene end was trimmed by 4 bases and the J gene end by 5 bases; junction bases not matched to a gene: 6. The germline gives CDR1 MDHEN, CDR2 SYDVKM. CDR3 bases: TGTGCCAGCAGTTCCGGGACAGGGCCCAACGAGCAGTACTTC. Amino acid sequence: CASSSGTGPNEQYF.

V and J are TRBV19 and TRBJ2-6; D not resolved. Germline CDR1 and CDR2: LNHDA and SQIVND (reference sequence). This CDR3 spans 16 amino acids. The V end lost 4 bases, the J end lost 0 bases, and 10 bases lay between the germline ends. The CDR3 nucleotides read TGTGCCAGTAGTAATAGTCGATACTCTGGGGCCAACGTCCTGACTTTC. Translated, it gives CASSNSRYSGANVLTF.

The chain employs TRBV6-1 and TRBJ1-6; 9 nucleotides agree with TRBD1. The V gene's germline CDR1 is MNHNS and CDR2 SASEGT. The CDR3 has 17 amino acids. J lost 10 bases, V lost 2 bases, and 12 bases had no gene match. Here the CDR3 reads CASSERFSGQGGSPLHF. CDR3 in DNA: TGTGCCAGCAGTGAACGGTTTTCGGGACAGGGAGGCTCACCCCTCCACTTT.

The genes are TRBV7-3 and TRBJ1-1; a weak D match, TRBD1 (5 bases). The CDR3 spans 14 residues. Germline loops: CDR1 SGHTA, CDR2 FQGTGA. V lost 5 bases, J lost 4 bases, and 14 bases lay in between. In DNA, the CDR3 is TGTGCCAGCAGCCCCCAGGGTGTCCGCACTGAAGCTTTCTTT. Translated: CASSPQGVRTEAFF. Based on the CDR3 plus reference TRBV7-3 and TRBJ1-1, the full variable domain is GAGVSQTPSNKVTEKGKYVELRCDPISGHTALYWYRQSLGQGPEFLIYFQGTGAADDSGLPNDRFFAVRPEGSVSTLKIQRTERGDSAVYLCASSPQGVRTEAFFGQGTRLTVV.